What follows describes a single T cell receptor beta chain. Antigen unknown. The CDR3 is made up of 15 amino acids. The ends were cut back, 4 bases at V and 4 bases at J, with 15 bases in the middle. The PCR used 60 Vbeta and 13 Jbeta primers. Only in-frame clones appear in the TCRdb table, and some are missing; sequencing was by immunoSEQ multiplex PCR. The sample includes 150,000 or so clones, roughly 9.7% of them seen just once. This sample was taken from a study of cytomegalovirus exposure and HLA in healthy donors. Whole-study findings and limits: Prior analysis indicated that the majority of TCR beta V segments exhibited productivity approximately 90% or approximately 30% of the time. Serostatus for CMV was the only available immune exposure information. In a later analysis, HLA-associated TCR beta chains were more clonally expanded than equally common others.

Sequenced sample: PBMCs. The clonotype was recovered from a man between 50 and 59 years old in good health and CMV-seronegative. The rearrangement uses TRBV5-3 and TRBJ1-5, with D perhaps TRBD1 (6 bases). TRBV5-3 is designated an ORF whose function remains uncertain. The CDR3 here is CARSTTQGANQPQHF. Written as DNA, the CDR3 is TGTGCCAGAAGCACTACACAGGGAGCGAATCAGCCCCAGCATTTT.